Presented here are 21 T cell receptor beta chains from one specimen sequenced in a study of regulatory T cells in long-lasting Graves disease. Time point given: newly diagnosed GD, antithyroid drugs for less than 3 months. The authors made the TCR library using RNA they extracted from PBMCs. Assembly of TCR beta libraries relied on iRepertoire HTBI primers together with Arm-PCR of CDR3 regions. TCRdb analysed the multiplex PCR reads with MiXCR anew, one entry per CDR3 protein. The sample lists hundreds of thousands of distinct CDR3 sequences, 12% seen once, with more than 8% in the top ten. These data were also reused for a study on T cells in Graves' hyperthyroidism and ophthalmopathy.

The sample in question was peripheral blood mononuclear cells (PBMCs), obtained at new diagnosis, from a patient treated with antithyroid drugs. These receptors were collected from a woman aged 25 to 39 with Graves disease.

This clonotype was detected only a few times. The V and J genes are TRBV24-1 and TRBJ1-2, with 7 bases matching TRBD1. Germline V CDR1 and CDR2: KGHDR, SFDVKD. The CDR3 covers 14 residues. The J segment lost 4 bases and the V segment lost 4 bases, leaving 5 bases of the junction unmatched. The CDR3 here is CATSDRGKSYGYTF. As DNA, the CDR3 is TGTGCCACCAGTGACAGGGGGAAAAGCTATGGCTACACCTTC.

The CDR3 protein is CASRGGYSYEQYF. DNA for the CDR3: TGTGCCAGCAGGGGAGGGTACTCCTACGAGCAGTACTTC. V and J are TRBV27 and TRBJ2-7, with TRBD2 matching 7 bases. The CDR3 contains 13 residues. The V and J ends lost 6 bases and 0 bases, in that order; junction bases with no gene match: 2. The germline V gene has CDR1 MNHEY and CDR2 SMNVEV (reference sequence).

This clonotype was seen ten or more times. J is TRBJ2-7 and V is TRBV12-3 or TRBV12-4; 10 bases match TRBD2. This CDR3 comprises 15 residues. V shed 3 bases, J shed 3 bases, and the junction held 5 bases outside the gene matches. In DNA form, the CDR3 reads TGTGCCAGCAGTTTGACTAGCGGGTCAGTCTACGAGCAGTACTTC. This translates into CASSLTSGSVYEQYF.

This clonotype has a handful of counts. J is TRBJ2-7 and V is TRBV30, with TRBD1 as a possible D gene (7 bases). CDR3 length equals 14 residues. Trimming removed 5 bases from V and 4 bases from J, with 18 bases in between. Germline-derived CDR1 and CDR2 are GTSNPN and SVGIG (reference sequence). Here the CDR3 DNA reads TGTGCCTGGGGGGGAGGAGGGGGCAGGTACGAGCAGTACTTC. It specifies CAWGGGGGRYEQYF.

V gene TRBV3-1 combines with J gene TRBJ2-1; D remains ambiguous. Germline CDR1 LGHDT, CDR2 YNNKEL (reference sequence). The CDR3 runs to 13 residues. The ends were cut back, 3 bases at V and 7 bases at J, with 10 bases in the middle. The CDR3, as DNA: TGTGCCAGCAGCCAGTTTCTGGTGAATGAGCAGTTCTTC. Amino acid sequence: CASSQFLVNEQFF.

The J gene is TRBJ2-2, the V gene TRBV18, with D uncertain. V was cut by 4 bases and J by 0 bases, with 15 bases left in between. The germline CDR1 and CDR2 sequences are KGHSH and LQKENI. The CDR3 has 17 residues. CDR3 sequence: CASSRLVRGSNTGELFF. CDR3 nucleotide sequence: TGTGCCAGCTCACGACTTGTCCGCGGTTCGAACACCGGGGAGCTGTTTTTT.

This clonotype was recorded many times. The V gene is TRBV10-1, the J gene TRBJ1-4, with D perhaps matching TRBD1 (6 bases). Germline CDR1 and CDR2: WNHNN and SYGVQD (reference sequence). CDR3 length: 15 residues. V was trimmed by 1 base and J by 6 bases, leaving 12 bases between them. The CDR3 sequence is CASSELQGRDEKLFF. The CDR3, as DNA: TGCGCCAGCAGTGAGTTACAGGGAAGAGATGAAAAACTGTTTTTT.

CDR3 sequence: CASSWDFESRNTIYF. DNA for the CDR3: TGTGCCAGCAGTTGGGACTTCGAAAGTAGAAACACCATATATTTT. This chain links TRBV27 with TRBJ1-3; D is perhaps TRBD1 (5 bases). Germline V CDR1 and CDR2: MNHEY, SMNVEV (reference sequence). V was clipped by 4 bases and J by 5 bases, with 15 bases between them. The CDR3 extends over 15 amino acids.

This clonotype was counted a few times. V is TRBV7-9 and J is TRBJ2-7, with 8 bases identical to TRBD1. Trimming at V came to 3 bases and at J to 5 bases, leaving 12 bases not matched to a gene. The V gene's germline CDR1 is SEHNR and CDR2 FQNEAQ (reference sequence). CDR3 length equals 16 residues. The CDR3 nucleotides are TGTGCCAGCAGCTTCAGTCAGGGGGCAATGGGGGACGAGCAGTACTTC. It yields the protein CASSFSQGAMGDEQYF.

V and J are TRBV10-3 and TRBJ1-5; D possibly corresponds to TRBD1 (5 bases). Per the germline V gene, CDR1 is ENHRY and CDR2 is SYGVKD. V gave up 0 bases and J gave up 6 bases, with 12 bases separating them. The CDR3 extends over 15 amino acids. As DNA, the CDR3 is TGTGCCATCAGTGAGTCGGGCAGGCAGGGTCAGCCCCAGCATTTT. This translates into CAISESGRQGQPQHF.

At least ten counts were recorded for this clonotype. The chain recombines TRBV2 with TRBJ2-2, with 7 bases fitting TRBD1. The CDR3 has 14 residues. In germline, CDR1 is SNHLY, CDR2 FYNNEI. The V segment lost 6 bases and the J segment 7 bases; nucleotides outside the gene matches: 8. The DNA for the CDR3 is TGTGCCAGCAGCCAGACAGGGAGTGGCGGGGAGCTGTTTTTT. Residues: CASSQTGSGGELFF. Based on the CDR3 plus reference TRBV2 and TRBJ2-2, the full variable domain is EPEVTQTPSHQVTQMGQEVILRCVPISNHLYFYWYRQILGQKVEFLVSFYNNEISEKSEIFDDQFSVERPDGSNFTLKIRSTKLEDSAMYFCASSQTGSGGELFFGEGSRLTVL.

This clonotype was found many times. This sequence joins TRBV19 and TRBJ1-1, with D uncertain. V dropped 3 bases and J dropped 4 bases, with 9 bases sitting between them. There are 13 residues in the CDR3. CDR1 and CDR2 from the germline V gene are LNHDA and SQIVND (reference sequence). The CDR3 reads CASSIQRRTEAFF. CDR3 nucleotide sequence: TGTGCCAGTAGTATTCAGAGACGCACTGAAGCTTTCTTT.

Here the CDR3 DNA reads TGTGCCGCAGACATAACCCCCGGGACAGGGATTAACTATGGCTACACCTTC. Encoded protein: CAADITPGTGINYGYTF. The J gene is TRBJ1-2, the V gene TRBV6-1; the match to TRBD1 covers 9 bases. The CDR3 loop spans 17 amino acids. V dropped 11 bases and J dropped 1; count of bases not matched to a gene: 17. Germline V lookup: CDR1 MNHNS, CDR2 SASEGT.

The chain carries TRBV10-3 and TRBJ2-7; D perhaps matches TRBD2 (6 bases). V was shortened by 5 bases and J by 7 bases, with 18 bases between the two germline ends. This CDR3 contains 14 residues. Germline V gene lookup returns CDR1 ENHRY and CDR2 SYGVKD. CDR3 loop: CAISSGTSLEEQYF. CDR3 coding DNA: TGTGCCATCAGTTCCGGGACTTCGCTCGAGGAGCAGTACTTC.

This clonotype was seen only a few times. A much more abundant neighbour one base away suggests this may be a read error. This chain connects TRBV6-2 or TRBV6-3 to TRBJ1-4, with 7 bases that match TRBD1. CDR1 is MNHEY and CDR2 is SVGEGT in the germline V gene. The V gene end was trimmed by 7 bases and the J gene end by 9 bases; junction bases not matched to a gene: 11. The CDR3 spans 14 residues. The CDR3 bases are TGTGCCAGCAAGCCGGGACAGATAAATAAAAAACTGTTTTTT. Translating gives CASKPGQINKKLFF.

In this sample, this clonotype turned up many times. The chain couples TRBV12-3 or TRBV12-4 to TRBJ2-1; 10 nucleotides agree with TRBD2. V gave up 2 bases and J gave up 7 bases; unmatched junction bases: 5. The CDR3 runs to 15 residues. The CDR3 sequence is CASSLSSGSGNEQFF. CDR3 sequence (DNA): TGTGCCAGCAGTTTATCTAGCGGGAGTGGAAATGAGCAGTTCTTC.

This clonotype was seen a handful of times. This chain links TRBV19 with TRBJ2-7; no firm D call. Trimming took off 5 bases at V and 6 bases at J, with 20 bases between the two ends. Germline loops: CDR1 LNHDA, CDR2 SQIVND (reference sequence). This CDR3 region has 15 residues. As DNA, the CDR3 is TGTGCCAGTAGTTTCCAAGCCGGGCCGTTGGCCGAGCAGTACTTC. Residues: CASSFQAGPLAEQYF.

This clonotype was seen a few times. This rearrangement joins TRBV5-6 to TRBJ2-1, with 7 bases that match TRBD2. V lost 1 base and J lost 4; bases outside the gene matches: 5. The CDR3 extends over 15 amino acids. Germline-derived CDR1 and CDR2 are SGHDT and YYEEEE. The CDR3 nucleotides are TGTGCCAGCAGCTTGCAGCGGGGCCTATACAATGAGCAGTTCTTC. Protein: CASSLQRGLYNEQFF. Full variable domain (remainder filled in from reference TRBV5-6 and TRBJ2-1): DAGVTQSPTHLIKTRGQQVTLRCSPKSGHDTVSWYQQALGQGPQFIFQYYEEEERQRGNFPDRFSGHQFPNYSSELNVNALLLGDSALYLCASSLQRGLYNEQFFGPGTRLTVL.

This clonotype was seen ten or more times. This chain links TRBV2 with TRBJ1-1; D might be TRBD1 (5 bases). The germline CDR1 and CDR2 sequences are SNHLY and FYNNEI. Trimming left V 4 bases short and J 2 bases short, with 8 bases between. The CDR3 runs 13 residues. The CDR3 loop is CASSVDTNTEAFF. The CDR3 DNA sequence: TGTGCCAGCAGTGTGGACACAAACACTGAAGCTTTCTTT.

There are many counts of this clonotype. The rearrangement joins TRBV20-1 to TRBJ1-1; perhaps TRBD1 as D (5 bases). The CDR3 runs to 12 residues. Looked up from germline, CDR1 is DFQATT and CDR2 is SNEGSKA (reference sequence). The V gene lost 5 bases and the J gene lost 1 base, with 8 bases spanning the gap. The CDR3 DNA is TGCAGTGCTCAACAGGCGAACACTGAAGCTTTCTTT. The encoded protein is CSAQQANTEAFF.

With respect to this clonotype: At one of its ends the junction is not consistent with the germline gene, which may arise from a read error. The chain links TRBV5-8 to TRBJ1-5, with D unclear. The CDR3 totals 15 residues. From germline, CDR1 is SGHTS and CDR2 YDEGEE. The DNA of the CDR3 is TGTGCCAGCAGCCCACGGGGATATAGCCATCAGCCCCAGCATTTT. Translation gives CASSPRGYSHQPQHF.